This T cell receptor (beta chain) is drawn from a study of blood T cell repertoires in COVID-19. Clones were read by immunoSEQ multiplex PCR, and TCRdb kept only the in-frame ones, dropping some. The sample has about 270,000 clones; approximately 89% are singletons. Trimming at V came to 4 bases and at J to 4 bases, leaving 5 bases not matched to a gene. The CDR3 totals 14 residues. Germline V gives CDR1 MDHEN, CDR2 SYDVKM. The chain uses TRBV28 and TRBJ2-7; 9 positions agree with TRBD1. This receptor was taken from a woman in her thirties or forties with acute COVID-19. The sequenced sample was PBMCs or T cells enriched from blood (not recorded which). The CDR3 here is CASSYATGGYEQYV. Written as DNA, the CDR3 is TGTGCCAGCAGTTATGCGACAGGGGGTTACGAGCAGTACGTC.